Listed here are 24 T cell receptor beta chains from one sample, sequenced in a study of T-cell reconstitution after alpha-beta-depleted transplantation in children (dated by TCRdb to 2016 to 2018). To prepare the library, PCR was applied. The data were produced on an Illumina HiSeq 2500. To normalize quantification of the TCRbeta repertoire, the TCR libraries were built with molecular barcoding that relied on unique molecular identifiers. The raw public reads went through TCRdb reprocessing: fastp at Q25, MiXCR clone calling, in-frame beta chains kept. Each CDR3 protein appears once, grouped with its most common genes and DNA. The sample has 230,000 or so distinct CDR3 sequences on record, over 9.5% of them singletons. The ten largest make up 5% to 5.5% of the sample. Sequenced material: PBMCs from the stem cell graft donor, taken from the stem cell graft. All receptors derive from a human donor who donated a stem cell graft to a child with SCID.

This clonotype was counted between two and nine times. The J gene is TRBJ2-7, the V gene TRBV5-1; 15 bases agree with TRBD2. CDR1 is SGHRS and CDR2 is YFSETQ in the germline V gene. V trimming: 4 bases; J trimming: 2 bases; junction bases outside the gene matches: 7. The CDR3 sequence is 17 residues long. DNA of the CDR3: TGCGCCAGCAGCCCGGGGACTAGCGGGGGGATACCCTACGAGCAGTACTTC. Translating it yields CASSPGTSGGIPYEQYF.

This clonotype was counted at least ten times. This sequence joins TRBV11-1 and TRBJ1-1; the match to TRBD1 covers 11 bases. Germline V gene lookup returns CDR1 SGHAT and CDR2 FQDESV (reference sequence). The CDR3 has 18 amino acids. J gave up 4 bases and V 1 base, and 11 bases lay outside the gene matches. The CDR3 reads CASSLGTGGAGSGTEAFF. The CDR3 DNA reads TGTGCCAGCAGCTTAGGGACAGGGGGCGCGGGGTCTGGCACTGAAGCTTTCTTT.

This clonotype has a count of ten or more. The chain has TRBV5-1 and TRBJ1-1, with D tentatively TRBD1 (6 bases). The germline CDR1 and CDR2 sequences are SGHRS and YFSETQ. The CDR3 runs to 14 residues. V was shortened by 4 bases and J by 4 bases, with 14 bases between the two germline ends. For the CDR3, the DNA is TGCGCCAGCAGCCGGGGGGCGTTTGGCACTGAAGCTTTCTTT. Translating gives CASSRGAFGTEAFF.

This clonotype was recorded many times. The chain links TRBV20-1 to TRBJ1-1; TRBD1 might be the D (6 bases). Germline CDR1 DFQATT, CDR2 SNEGSKA (reference sequence). Trimming shortened V by 5 bases and J by 0 bases, and 10 bases separated the two germline ends. CDR3 length: 13 amino acids. CDR3 bases: TGCAGTGCTTCGGGACATATGAACACTGAAGCTTTCTTT. Translation gives CSASGHMNTEAFF.

Ten or more counts support this clonotype. The chain links TRBV12-3 or TRBV12-4 to TRBJ2-7, with D possibly being TRBD1 (5 bases). The CDR3 consists of 12 residues. Trimming left V 5 bases short and J 6 bases short, with 11 bases between. In DNA form, the CDR3 reads TGTGCCAGCAGTCTTCAAAGGGGCGAGCAGTACTTC. It is translated as CASSLQRGEQYF.

This clonotype showed up just a few times. This chain links TRBV7-9 with TRBJ2-2; TRBD2 matches at 10 bases. The V and J ends lost 11 bases and 0 bases, in that order; junction bases with no gene match: 3. Germline V gives CDR1 SEHNR, CDR2 FQNEAQ (reference sequence). The CDR3 covers 14 residues. In DNA form, the CDR3 reads TGTGCCGGAAGCGGGGGGGCGAACACCGGGGAGCTGTTTTTT. Its protein is CAGSGGANTGELFF.

In its sample, this clonotype was seen many times. The V call is TRBV5-1, the J call TRBJ2-7; TRBD1 agrees at 8 bases. Trimming cost V 4 bases and J 6 bases; bases outside gene matches: 3. Per the germline V gene, CDR1 is SGHRS and CDR2 is YFSETQ. The CDR3 is 12 residues long. This chain's CDR3 is CASSNDRGEQYF. The CDR3 DNA follows: TGCGCCAGCAGCAACGACAGGGGCGAGCAGTACTTC.

The chain carries TRBV11-2 and TRBJ2-7, with D unresolved. V lost 1 base to trimming and J lost 0 bases, with 10 bases between them. The CDR3 contains 15 residues. Germline-derived CDR1 and CDR2 are SGHAT and FQNNGV. This CDR3 is CASSLAAPSSYEQYF. The CDR3 nucleotides read TGTGCCAGCAGCTTAGCGGCACCGAGCTCCTACGAGCAGTACTTC.

This clonotype turned up a few times. The V and J genes are TRBV7-2 and TRBJ2-7; 9 bases map to TRBD1. V lost 6 bases, J lost 6 bases, and 3 bases stayed unmatched. Germline V gene lookup returns CDR1 SGHTA and CDR2 FQGNSA. The CDR3 covers 12 residues. This chain's CDR3 is CASSRTGVEQYF. DNA for the CDR3: TGTGCCAGCAGTCGGACAGGGGTCGAGCAGTACTTC.

In regard to this clonotype: One base away lies a much larger clone, so this may be a sequencing read error. The CDR3 does not close with the conserved phenylalanine or tryptophan, likely indicating a read error. V and J are TRBV7-2 and TRBJ1-1; D not certain. Between the trimmed V and J ends, which lost 4 bases and 6 bases, there was a span of 9 bases. The CDR3 loop spans 12 amino acids. CDR1 and CDR2 (germline): SGHTA, FQGNSA. In nucleotides, the CDR3 is TGTGCCAGCAGCTCTATCAGACCTGAAGCTTTCCTT. This encodes CASSSIRPEAFL.

This clonotype was counted many times. The chain has TRBV6-4 and TRBJ2-1; a possible D gene is TRBD1 (5 bases). CDR1 and CDR2 (germline): MRHNA, SNTAGT. Between the trimmed V and J ends, which lost 5 bases and 2 bases, there was a span of 16 bases. This CDR3 is built from 16 residues. This CDR3 is CASSPNPDTPYNEQFF. DNA of the CDR3: TGTGCCAGCAGTCCAAATCCGGACACCCCCTACAATGAGCAGTTCTTC.

This clonotype was seen many times. The chain links TRBV5-1 to TRBJ2-3; the D gene is possibly TRBD1 (5 bases). Between the trimmed V and J ends, which lost 5 bases and 5 bases, there was a span of 18 bases. Germline CDR1 and CDR2: SGHRS and YFSETQ. CDR3 size: 15 residues. The CDR3 protein is CASRVSGQFGDTQYF. The CDR3 DNA reads as TGCGCCAGCAGGGTTTCAGGGCAGTTCGGAGATACGCAGTATTTT.

This clonotype was recorded at least ten times. This sequence joins TRBV3-1 and TRBJ2-1, with TRBD1 as a possible D gene (6 bases). This CDR3 has 14 amino acids. Between the trimmed V and J ends, which lost 4 bases and 1 base, there was a span of 8 bases. Germline assignment: CDR1 LGHDT and CDR2 YNNKEL (reference sequence). Written as DNA, the CDR3 is TGTGCCAGCAGCCGACAGGAATCCTACAATGAGCAGTTCTTC. Encoded protein: CASSRQESYNEQFF.

This clonotype was seen many times. The V gene is TRBV6-5, the J gene TRBJ2-5; D unresolved. Between the trimmed V and J ends, which lost 4 bases and 2 bases, there was a span of 11 bases. Germline values: CDR1 MNHEY, CDR2 SVGAGI. The CDR3 spans 14 residues. CDR3 coding DNA: TGTGCCAGCAGTTCCCGGGCTACACAAGAGACCCAGTACTTC. This codes for CASSSRATQETQYF.

This chain uses TRBV27 with TRBJ2-1; unclear D gene. Trimming removed 6 bases at V and 8 bases at J, with 17 bases between. The germline CDR1 and CDR2 sequences are MNHEY and SMNVEV (reference sequence). The CDR3 contains 14 residues. Here the CDR3 reads CASSPREVGDEQFF. In DNA, the CDR3 is TGTGCCAGCAGCCCCCGTGAAGTCGGCGATGAGCAGTTCTTC.

This clonotype was detected ten times or more. The V call is TRBV29-1, the J call TRBJ2-3; D not certain. Deletions cut 5 bases from V and 3 bases from J, with 15 bases between. This CDR3 spans 14 amino acids. The germline CDR1 and CDR2 sequences are SQVTM and ANQGSEA. CDR3 coding DNA: TGCAGCGTTACCCGGAGCTGGGGTACAGATACGCAGTATTTT. Its protein is CSVTRSWGTDTQYF.

This clonotype was seen repeatedly, ten times or more. The chain employs TRBV5-1 and TRBJ1-2, with 9 bases fitting TRBD1. CDR3 size: 17 residues. The V and J ends lost 4 bases and 1 base, in that order; junction bases with no gene match: 11. The germline V gene has CDR1 SGHRS and CDR2 YFSETQ. The CDR3 nucleotides are TGCGCCAGCAGCCGCTTGTCCGGGACAGGGAATAACTATGGCTACACCTTC. It codes for CASSRLSGTGNNYGYTF.

The V call is TRBV7-8, the J call TRBJ2-1; a possible D gene is TRBD1 (6 bases). CDR1 is SGHVS and CDR2 is FQNEAQ in the germline V gene. Trimming stripped 1 base from V and 3 bases from J, with 22 bases between. There are 19 residues in the CDR3. CDR3 residues: CASSLEMGTQIPDYNEQFF. DNA for the CDR3: TGTGCCAGCAGCTTAGAAATGGGGACACAAATTCCCGACTACAATGAGCAGTTCTTC.

The V call is TRBV5-5, the J call TRBJ1-2; the D gene is possibly TRBD1 (5 bases). The CDR3 consists of 16 residues. The V end lost 0 bases, the J end lost 3 bases, and 15 bases lay between the germline ends. CDR1 is SGHKS and CDR2 is YYEKEE in the germline V gene (reference sequence). CDR3: CASSLAGLGGYYGYTF. For the CDR3, the DNA is TGTGCCAGCAGCTTGGCGGGACTCGGAGGCTACTATGGCTACACCTTC.

This clonotype was seen repeatedly, ten times or more. The V call is TRBV5-1, the J call TRBJ2-3, with TRBD2 identical over 13 bases. The length of the CDR3 is 15 residues. CDR1 SGHRS and CDR2 YFSETQ come from the germline V gene. J gave up 7 bases and V 2 bases, and 4 bases lay outside the gene matches. CDR3 sequence reads: CASSFGTSGVYTQYF. The CDR3 DNA reads as TGCGCCAGCAGCTTCGGGACTAGCGGGGTTTATACGCAGTATTTT. Drawing the rest from reference TRBV5-1 and TRBJ2-3, the complete variable domain is KAGVTQTPRYLIKTRGQQVTLSCSPISGHRSVSWYQQTPGQGLQFLFEYFSETQRNKGNFPGRFSGRQFSNSRSEMNVSTLELGDSALYLCASSFGTSGVYTQYFGPGTRLTVL.

For this clonotype: The junction departs from the called germline gene at one end, perhaps through a read error. The rearrangement joins TRBV12-3 or TRBV12-4 to TRBJ1-2, with 8 bases that match TRBD1. CDR3 length: 14 residues. In nucleotides, the CDR3 is TGTGCCAGCAGTCCCATCTCAGGGGGCGATGGCTACCCCTTC. The encoded protein is CASSPISGGDGYPF.

There are many counts of this clonotype. V is TRBV15 and J is TRBJ1-4; D remains ambiguous. Germline CDR1 reads LNHNV; CDR2 reads YYDKDF (reference sequence). Trimming removed 0 bases at V and 6 bases at J, with 11 bases between. The CDR3 runs 15 residues. The CDR3 protein is CATSRDGRSYEKLFF. The CDR3 DNA is TGTGCCACCAGCAGAGATGGGCGGTCCTATGAAAAACTGTTTTTT.

The sample holds a few counts of this clonotype. The rearrangement uses TRBV30 and TRBJ1-2; TRBD1 matches at 9 bases. Germline V gives CDR1 GTSNPN, CDR2 SVGIG (reference sequence). The CDR3 spans 14 residues. The trim removed 1 base at V and 6 bases at J, leaving 6 bases unmatched. CDR3 sequence (DNA): TGTGCCTGGAGTGGACAGGGGGGACCACATGGCTACACCTTC. This codes for CAWSGQGGPHGYTF.

This clonotype was recorded many times. The chain combines TRBV10-3 with TRBJ2-7; 7 nucleotides match TRBD1. The CDR3 has 14 residues. The trim removed 6 bases at V and 3 bases at J, leaving 8 bases unmatched. The germline CDR1 and CDR2 sequences are ENHRY and SYGVKD. The DNA for the CDR3 is TGTGCCATCAGGGAGACAGGGACGATCTACGAGCAGTACTTC. Encoded protein: CAIRETGTIYEQYF.